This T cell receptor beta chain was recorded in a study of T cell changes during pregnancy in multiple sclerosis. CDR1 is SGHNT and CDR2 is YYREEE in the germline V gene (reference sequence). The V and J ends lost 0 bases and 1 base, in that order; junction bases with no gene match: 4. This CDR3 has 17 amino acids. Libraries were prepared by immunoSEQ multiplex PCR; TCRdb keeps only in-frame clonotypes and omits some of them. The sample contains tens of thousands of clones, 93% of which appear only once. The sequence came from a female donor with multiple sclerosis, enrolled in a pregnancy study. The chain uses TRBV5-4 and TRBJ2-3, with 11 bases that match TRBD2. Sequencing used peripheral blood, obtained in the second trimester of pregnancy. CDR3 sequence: CASSLGPLAGGTDTQYF. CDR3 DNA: TGTGCCAGCAGCTTGGGCCCACTAGCGGGGGGCACAGATACGCAGTATTTT.